This TCR beta chain comes out of a study of T cell repertoires in cytomegalovirus infection. In the study overall: Use of recently identified HLA-C-restricted and well-studied HLA-B-restricted CMV epitopes was part of the study. Matching HLA type and CMV infection were both indicated by public TCR beta signatures.

One entry per CDR3 protein results from TCRdb running MiXCR on the reads. The sample gives roughly 340,000 distinct CDR3 sequences, 25% to 30% of which show up once; 15% to 25% is in the top ten. Study findings and constraints: Within the response measured ex vivo, HLA-C-restricted CMV-specific TCR beta clonotypes were dominant.

To note about this clonotype: Its target is not known.

Per the germline V gene, CDR1 is LNHNV and CDR2 is YYDKDF (reference sequence). V shed 0 bases and J shed 4 bases, with 9 bases lying between them. This CDR3 is built from 14 residues. The starting material was cultured PBMCs, obtained from culture after CMV antigen stimulation. The TCR was taken from a human donor in good health (CMV status not recorded). Some clones in this sample may be carry-over from other donors' samples. The chain is built from TRBV15 and TRBJ2-5; possibly TRBD1 for D (6 bases). DNA of the CDR3: TGTGCCACCAGCAGAGACAGGGACATAGAGACCCAGTACTTC. It yields the protein CATSRDRDIETQYF.